Below are 29 T cell receptor beta chains sequenced from a single sample in a study of shared clonotypes between healthy human individuals. Generated by immunoSEQ multiplex PCR, the TCRdb table keeps only in-frame clones and is missing some. The repertoire holds about 460,000 clones, over 60% seen once, with 12% in the top ten. The sample taken for sequencing was PBMCs. These receptors all come from a woman in her thirties or forties in good health. Some clones in this sample may be carry-over from other donors' samples.

This clone was counted once. The rearrangement joins TRBV5-6 to TRBJ2-5, with 8 bases identical to TRBD2. V dropped 0 bases and J dropped 2; count of bases not matched to a gene: 6. Germline CDR1 and CDR2: SGHDT and YYEEEE. The CDR3 totals 16 residues. The CDR3 region is CASSLVVAGPQETQYF. CDR3 sequence (DNA): TGTGCCAGCAGCTTGGTAGTAGCGGGGCCTCAAGAGACCCAGTACTTC.

The chain employs TRBV5-1 and TRBJ1-2; D is unresolved. The germline V gene encodes CDR1 SGHRS and CDR2 YFSETQ. This CDR3 comprises 14 residues. The V end was cut by 0 bases, the J end by 6 bases, with 12 bases between. CDR3: CASSLGRIADGYTF. The DNA of the CDR3 is TGCGCCAGCAGCTTGGGTAGGATCGCTGATGGCTACACCTTC.

The chain joins TRBV7-6 to TRBJ2-7; D possibly corresponds to TRBD2 (5 bases). V gave up 2 bases and J gave up 4 bases, with 9 bases separating them. The CDR3 is 13 amino acids. From germline, CDR1 is SGHVS and CDR2 FNYEAQ. CDR3 in amino acids: CASSLRGIYEQYF. CDR3 bases: TGTGCCAGCAGCTTAAGAGGGATTTACGAGCAGTACTTC.

The gene calls are TRBV7-4 and TRBJ1-1; D not certain. V lost 1 base, J lost 1 base, and 13 bases lay in between. Per the germline V gene, CDR1 is SGHVT and CDR2 is SQSDAQ. CDR3 length equals 16 residues. DNA for the CDR3: TGTGCCAGCAGCTTAGAGATGGTGCGGGAGAACACTGAAGCTTTCTTT. Residues: CASSLEMVRENTEAFF.

The chain couples TRBV5-4 to TRBJ2-2; D is uncertain. With 1 base removed from V and 0 bases from J, the gap between germline ends came to 7 bases. Per the germline V gene, CDR1 is SGHNT and CDR2 is YYREEE (reference sequence). The CDR3 sequence is 15 residues long. The CDR3 region has the DNA TGTGCCAGCAGCTTGATAGTACCGAACACCGGGGAGCTGTTTTTT. Amino acids: CASSLIVPNTGELFF.

J is TRBJ2-2 and V is TRBV4-2; 11 bases align to TRBD2. CDR3 length: 18 residues. Germline V CDR1 and CDR2: LGHNA, YNFKEQ. Trimming cost V 3 bases and J 3 bases; bases outside gene matches: 9. The CDR3 here is CASSQGQTSGKDTGELFF. CDR3 DNA: TGTGCCAGCAGCCAGGGTCAGACTAGCGGGAAGGACACCGGGGAGCTGTTTTTT.

The J gene is TRBJ2-1, the V gene TRBV18; 14 bases line up with TRBD2. Germline assignment: CDR1 KGHSH and CDR2 LQKENI. The CDR3 is 17 amino acids. J was trimmed by 2 bases and V by 3 bases; bases with no gene match: 3. This CDR3 reads CASSPPGLAGAYNEQFF. The CDR3 DNA sequence: TGTGCCAGCTCACCTCCGGGACTAGCGGGAGCCTACAATGAGCAGTTCTTC.

The CDR3 region has the DNA TGTGCCAGCAGCTATCCGGGACTAGGGAACAATGAGCAGTTCTTC. Protein product: CASSYPGLGNNEQFF. This chain uses TRBV14 with TRBJ2-1; 8 bases map to TRBD2. CDR1 and CDR2 (germline): SGHDN, FVKESK. CDR3 length: 15 amino acids. With 5 bases clipped from V and 5 bases from J, the junction kept 8 bases outside the gene matches.

The genes are TRBV30 and TRBJ1-2; no clear D. Trimming cost V 2 bases and J 4 bases, with 17 bases left between them. Germline V gives CDR1 GTSNPN, CDR2 SVGIG (reference sequence). This CDR3 contains 15 residues. The CDR3: CAWSPDLPYTYGYTF. CDR3 DNA: TGTGCCTGGAGTCCGGACCTACCTTATACCTATGGCTACACCTTC.

The chain carries TRBV11-2 and TRBJ2-7; TRBD2 matches at 15 bases. From germline, CDR1 is SGHAT and CDR2 FQNNGV. The CDR3 is 15 residues long. V shed 6 bases and J 8 bases; nucleotides not matched to a gene: 8. CDR3 amino acids: CASRGTSGRSLQQYF. For the CDR3, the DNA is TGTGCCAGCAGAGGGACTAGCGGGAGGTCCCTTCAGCAGTACTTC.

Only a few counts were recorded for this clone. The CDR3 DNA is TGTGCCGCAACCCCTCGGGGCGGGAATTCTGGGGCCAACGTCCTGACTTTC. Its translation is CAATPRGGNSGANVLTF. The J gene is TRBJ2-6, the V gene TRBV19; D may be TRBD2 (6 bases). This CDR3 region has 17 residues. V dropped 11 bases and J dropped 1 base, with 21 bases sitting between them. The germline V gene has CDR1 LNHDA and CDR2 SQIVND (reference sequence).

This clone was detected many times. Other DNA sequences within the sample encode an identical CDR3. The chain uses TRBV15 and TRBJ1-4; D uncertain. The V end lost 0 bases, the J end lost 11 bases, and 16 bases lay between the germline ends. The CDR3 totals 15 residues. CDR1 is LNHNV, CDR2 YYDKDF, per germline (reference sequence). The CDR3 sequence: CATSRDRQRLGKLFF. The CDR3, as DNA: TGTGCCACCAGCAGAGATCGGCAGCGATTGGGCAAACTGTTTTTT.

This chain connects TRBV9 to TRBJ1-4; 8 bases map to TRBD1. V was pared by 4 bases and J by 7 bases, with 3 bases of the junction left unmatched. CDR3 length: 13 residues. Germline CDR1 and CDR2: SGDLS and YYNGEE. CDR3 sequence: CASSPGGSEKLFF. The CDR3 DNA is TGTGCCAGCAGCCCAGGGGGCTCTGAAAAACTGTTTTTT.

This clone was recorded once. The chain is built from TRBV19 and TRBJ1-2, with TRBD1 matching over 9 bases. The CDR3 has 14 residues. The V and J ends lost 5 bases and 6 bases, in that order; junction bases with no gene match: 7. The germline gives CDR1 LNHDA, CDR2 SQIVND (reference sequence). CDR3 coding DNA: TGTGCCAGTAGTCCGTCACAGGGGGCGAATGGCTACACCTTC. This translates into CASSPSQGANGYTF.

V usage is TRBV5-1 and J usage is TRBJ2-2, with D possibly TRBD1 on 7 matching bases. The CDR3 sequence is 15 residues long. Trimming removed 4 bases at V and 4 bases at J, with 14 bases between. Germline CDR1 is SGHRS and CDR2 is YFSETQ. CDR3 nucleotide sequence: TGCGCCAGCAGCCCCAGGGGGGCGGGCACCGGGGAGCTGTTTTTT. Translation gives CASSPRGAGTGELFF.

The V gene is TRBV6-5, the J gene TRBJ1-2; no reliable D call. This CDR3 contains 16 residues. V was pared by 4 bases and J by 2 bases, with 17 bases between. Looked up from germline, CDR1 is MNHEY and CDR2 is SVGAGI. The CDR3 DNA sequence: TGTGCCAGCAGTTCCCCCAGGACGGGAGCCAACTATGGCTACACCTTC. The encoded protein is CASSSPRTGANYGYTF.

CDR3 bases: TGTGCCAGCAGCATCCGACAGGGGAGTAGGGAAAAACTGTTTTTT. Translating it yields CASSIRQGSREKLFF. The rearrangement joins TRBV7-9 to TRBJ1-4; 8 positions agree with TRBD1. Losses at the gene ends were 5 bases for V and 8 bases for J; bases not matched to a gene: 10. Germline values: CDR1 SEHNR, CDR2 FQNEAQ (reference sequence). The CDR3 runs 15 residues.

The chain is built from TRBV18 and TRBJ2-5, with D possibly matching TRBD1 (6 bases). Trimming removed 0 bases at V and 1 base at J, with 9 bases between. Germline values: CDR1 KGHSH, CDR2 LQKENI. The CDR3 runs to 15 residues. The CDR3 sequence: CASSPPGTRQETQYF. CDR3 nucleotide sequence: TGTGCCAGCTCACCACCCGGGACACGCCAAGAGACCCAGTACTTC.

The chain is built from TRBV30 and TRBJ2-2; D is undetermined. The CDR3 is made up of 14 amino acids. Germline V gives CDR1 GTSNPN, CDR2 SVGIG (reference sequence). Trimming shortened V by 2 bases and J by 0 bases, and 7 bases separated the two germline ends. The CDR3 sequence is CAWSLISNTGELFF. DNA for the CDR3: TGTGCCTGGAGTTTAATTTCGAACACCGGGGAGCTGTTTTTT. Full variable domain (rest looked up from reference TRBV30 and TRBJ2-2): SQTIHQWPATLVQPVGSPLSLECTVEGTSNPNLYWYRQAAGRGLQLLFYSVGIGQISSEVPQNLSASRPQDRQFILSSKKLLLSDSGFYLCAWSLISNTGELFFGEGSRLTVL.

The V call is TRBV28, the J call TRBJ2-1; 8 bases agree with TRBD2. Germline values: CDR1 MDHEN, CDR2 SYDVKM. V lost 6 bases and J lost 8; bases outside the gene matches: 9. CDR3 length: 14 residues. CDR3 nucleotide sequence: TGTGCCAGCAGCCCGCCGGGACTAGACCATGAGCAGTTCTTC. Translating it yields CASSPPGLDHEQFF.

This clone showed up just once. V usage is TRBV13 and J usage is TRBJ2-1; 11 bases are a match to TRBD1. This CDR3 comprises 16 residues. CDR1 and CDR2 (germline): PRHDT, FYEKMQ (reference sequence). V shed 4 bases and J 8 bases; nucleotides not matched to a gene: 10. The CDR3 spells CASSSTPDRGHHEQFF. CDR3 nucleotide sequence: TGTGCCAGCAGCTCAACCCCGGACAGGGGGCATCATGAGCAGTTCTTC. The variable domain in full, with the rest retrieved from reference TRBV13 and TRBJ2-1, is AAGVIQSPRHLIKEKRETATLKCYPIPRHDTVYWYQQGPGQDPQFLISFYEKMQSDKGSIPDRFSAQQFSDYHSELNMSSLELGDSALYFCASSSTPDRGHHEQFFGPGTRLTVL.

The rearrangement joins TRBV28 to TRBJ2-7; 8 nucleotides align to TRBD1. Per the germline V gene, CDR1 is MDHEN and CDR2 is SYDVKM. The CDR3 length is 16 residues. V shed 1 base and J 0 bases; nucleotides not matched to a gene: 5. The CDR3 nucleotides are TGTGCCAGCAGTTTATTAACGGGACAGGTCTCCTACGAGCAGTACTTC. Protein sequence: CASSLLTGQVSYEQYF.

The chain couples TRBV11-2 to TRBJ1-4, with D tentatively TRBD1 (5 bases). Germline CDR1 SGHAT, CDR2 FQNNGV. V lost 4 bases and J 2 bases, leaving 11 bases between the germline ends. The CDR3 spans 15 residues. The CDR3 DNA follows: TGTGCCAGCAGCTCCGGGACGCTTACTAATGAAAAACTGTTTTTT. Translation: CASSSGTLTNEKLFF.

This chain joins TRBV30 and TRBJ2-7; 7 positions match TRBD2. V dropped 0 bases and J dropped 4; count of bases not matched to a gene: 6. The CDR3 extends over 14 amino acids. The V gene's germline CDR1 is GTSNPN and CDR2 SVGIG (reference sequence). The CDR3 bases are TGTGCCTGGAGTGTAGCGGGACGCCCGTACGAGCAGTACTTC. Translating gives CAWSVAGRPYEQYF.

Ten or more counts support this clone. The V and J genes are TRBV20-1 and TRBJ2-7, with D unclear. CDR3 length: 11 amino acids. Germline V lookup: CDR1 DFQATT, CDR2 SNEGSKA (reference sequence). The V end was cut by 0 bases, the J end by 4 bases, with 4 bases between. Here the CDR3 DNA reads TGCAGTGCTAGAGATCAGTACGAGCAGTACTTC. This sequence encodes CSARDQYEQYF.

With regard to this clone: Given a much more abundant clone one base away, this may be a read error. The rearrangement links TRBV7-9 to TRBJ2-2; D unresolved. Germline V CDR1 and CDR2: SEHNR, FQNEAQ (reference sequence). The CDR3 totals 13 residues. Between the trimmed V and J ends, which lost 7 bases and 2 bases, there was a span of 8 bases. In DNA, the CDR3 is TGTGCCAGCAAGTCCACAAACACCGGGGAGCTGTTTTTT. Translating gives CASKSTNTGELFF.

With regard to this clone: A much larger clone differs by one base, so this may be a read error. This sample includes further DNA sequences coding for the same CDR3. The rearrangement uses TRBV27 and TRBJ1-2, with D possibly matching TRBD1 (5 bases). Germline CDR1 and CDR2: MNHEY and SMNVEV (reference sequence). The CDR3 loop spans 17 amino acids. V was shortened by 0 bases and J by 7 bases, with 21 bases between the two germline ends. The CDR3 loop is CASSLSNTGQGGGGYTF. The CDR3 region has the DNA TGTGCCAGCAGTTTATCTAATACGGGTCAGGGCGGCGGTGGCTACACCTTC.

This clone was counted at least ten times. The V call is TRBV7-2, the J call TRBJ2-1; possible D gene TRBD1, 5 bases. CDR3 length: 11 amino acids. From germline, CDR1 is SGHTA and CDR2 FQGNSA. V shed 5 bases and J shed 6 bases, with 5 bases lying between them. CDR3 sequence: CASSQGNEQFF. CDR3 in DNA: TGTGCCAGCAGCCAGGGCAATGAGCAGTTCTTC. The full variable domain, with the rest looked up from reference TRBV7-2 and TRBJ2-1, is GAGVSQSPSNKVTEKGKDVELRCDPISGHTALYWYRQSLGQGLEFLIYFQGNSAPDKSGLPSDRFSAERTGGSVSTLTIQRTQQEDSAVYLCASSQGNEQFFGPGTRLTVL.

About this clone itself: A read error may explain this, as a much larger clone is one base away. The V gene is TRBV7-7, the J gene TRBJ2-5, with 8 bases matching TRBD2. Trimming cost V 5 bases and J 4 bases; bases outside gene matches: 3. Germline V gene data show CDR1 as SSHAT and CDR2 as FNYEAQ (reference sequence). This CDR3 has 13 residues. The CDR3 sequence: CASSPTSGETQYF. The CDR3 nucleotides read TGTGCCAGCAGCCCTACTAGCGGAGAGACCCAGTACTTC.